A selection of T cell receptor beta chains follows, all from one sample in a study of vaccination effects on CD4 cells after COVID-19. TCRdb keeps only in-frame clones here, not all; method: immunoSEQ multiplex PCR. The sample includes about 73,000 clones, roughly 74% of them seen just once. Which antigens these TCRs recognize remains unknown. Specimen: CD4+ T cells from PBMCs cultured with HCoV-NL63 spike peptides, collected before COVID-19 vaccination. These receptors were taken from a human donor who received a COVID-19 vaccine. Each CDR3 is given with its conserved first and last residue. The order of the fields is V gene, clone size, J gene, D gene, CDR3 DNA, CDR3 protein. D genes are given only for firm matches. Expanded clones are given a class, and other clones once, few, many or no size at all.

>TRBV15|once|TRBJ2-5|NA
TGTGCCACCAGCGGCCCCGGTGGGGGGCGGGAGACCCAGTACTTC
CATSGPGGGRETQYF
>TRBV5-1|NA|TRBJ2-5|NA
TGCGCCAGCAGCTTGTATGAAGAGACCCAGTACTTC
CASSLYEETQYF
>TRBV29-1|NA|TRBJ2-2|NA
TGCAGCGCCGGTGGGGGCTACACCGGGGAGCTGTTTTTT
CSAGGGYTGELFF
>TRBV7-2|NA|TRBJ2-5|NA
TGTGCCAGCAGCCAAGCCTCCGGGACCCAGTACTTC
CASSQASGTQYF
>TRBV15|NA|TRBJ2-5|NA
TGTGCCACCTCACGTGGAGGGAACTCTGAGACCCAGTACTTC
CATSRGGNSETQYF
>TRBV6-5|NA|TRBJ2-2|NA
TGTGCCAGCATTAAGGGGGTGACCGGGGAGCTGTTTTTT
CASIKGVTGELFF
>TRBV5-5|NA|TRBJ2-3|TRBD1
TGTGCCAGCAGCTTTTCAGGGGGCGGGGCAGATACGCAGTATTTT
CASSFSGGGADTQYF
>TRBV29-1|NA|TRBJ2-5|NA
TGCAGCACCCGACAGTACCAAGAGACCCAGTACTTC
CSTRQYQETQYF
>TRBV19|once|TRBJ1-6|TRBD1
TGTGCCAGTAGTATGACGACAGGGGGCAGCTCACCCCTCCACTTT
CASSMTTGGSSPLHF
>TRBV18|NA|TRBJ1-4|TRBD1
TGTGCCAGCTCTCCGGACAGGGTTGAAAAACTGTTTTTT
CASSPDRVEKLFF
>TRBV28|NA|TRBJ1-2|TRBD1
TGTGCCAGCGGGGGACAGGGGACTTACACAAAGGGCTACACCTTC
CASGGQGTYTKGYTF
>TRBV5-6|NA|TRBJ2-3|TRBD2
TGTGCCAGCAGCTCACGTTTTAGCGGGGGGATCATCACAGATACGCAGTATTTT
CASSSRFSGGIITDTQYF
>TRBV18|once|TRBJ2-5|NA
TGTGCCAGCTCCCAGGACAGTTACCAAGAGACCCAGTACTTC
CASSQDSYQETQYF
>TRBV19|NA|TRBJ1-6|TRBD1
TGTGCCAGTAGTGTACGGGGGACAGGGCACATCGGTTCACCCCTCCACTTT
CASSVRGTGHIGSPLHF
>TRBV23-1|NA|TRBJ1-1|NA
TGCGCCAGCAGTCAAAGGGCCCCCACTGAAGCTTTCTTT
CASSQRAPTEAFF
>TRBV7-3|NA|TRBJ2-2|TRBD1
TGTGCCAGCAGATCAGGGGACAGCTTATACACCGGGGAGCTGTTTTTT
CASRSGDSLYTGELFF
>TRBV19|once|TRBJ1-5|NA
TGTGCCAGTAGTATAGAGGGAAGCAGGGGCAATCAGCCCCAGCATTTT
CASSIEGSRGNQPQHF
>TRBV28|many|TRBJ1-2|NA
TGTGCCAGCAGTTTGAGGTATGGCTACACCTTC
CASSLRYGYTF
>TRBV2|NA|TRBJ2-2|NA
TGTGCCAGCAGTGAACAGTGGGCAGTCGGGGGGGAGCTGTTTTTT
CASSEQWAVGGELFF
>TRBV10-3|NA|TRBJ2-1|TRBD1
TGTGCCATCAGTGACCCGACAGGGGGTGAGCAGTTCTTC
CAISDPTGGEQFF
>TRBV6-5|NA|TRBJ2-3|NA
TGTGCCAGCAGTCCCGGATTGAGCACAGATACGCAGTATTTT
CASSPGLSTDTQYF
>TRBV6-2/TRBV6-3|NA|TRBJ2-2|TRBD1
TGTGCCAGCAGTGCGACCGGGACAGGGGTCCCCGGGGAGCTGTTTTTT
CASSATGTGVPGELFF
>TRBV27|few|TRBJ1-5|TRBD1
TGTGCCAGCAGTTGGGGACAGGGAGGACAGCCCCAGCATTTT
CASSWGQGGQPQHF
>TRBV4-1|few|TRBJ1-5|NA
TGCGCCAGCAGCCCCCGGGACGGCAGGGGAATCAGTCAGCCCCAGCATTTT
CASSPRDGRGISQPQHF
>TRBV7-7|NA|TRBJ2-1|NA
TGTGCCAGCAGCTTAGGGCCATACTACAATGAGCAGTTCTTC
CASSLGPYYNEQFF